This entry features one T cell receptor beta chain sequence. Its antigen is unidentified. This specimen belongs to a study of T cells in Graves' hyperthyroidism and ophthalmopathy. Broader study findings: Expanded thyroid clonotypes (above 0.001) were mostly also found in blood. Ophthalmopathy was identified by the model a median roughly 6.5 months ahead of onset.

Amplification targeted TCR beta CDR3 regions from RNA transcripts. With the HTBI primer set, the TCR CDR3 went through a first round of RT-PCR. Using its own MiXCR run on the multiplex PCR reads, TCRdb lists one record per CDR3 protein. The sample lists approximately 590,000 distinct CDR3 sequences, approximately 14% occurring once. Per germline, CDR1 MGHDK and CDR2 SYGVNS. The CDR3 runs to 15 residues. The V and J ends lost 2 bases and 2 bases respectively, with 10 bases between them. Any patient presenting with uncontrolled infection, other autoimmune disease, pregnancy or lactation was left out. The clonotype was recovered from a woman aged 25 to 39 with Graves' hyperthyroidism. The chain uses TRBV25-1 and TRBJ1-3; D is undetermined. The sample taken for sequencing was blood. CDR3 sequence reads: CASSEEAGAGNTIYF. DNA for the CDR3: TGTGCCAGCAGTGAAGAGGCAGGAGCTGGAAACACCATATATTTT.